Each of the 9 T cell receptor beta chains below was sequenced from the same sample in a study of cytomegalovirus exposure and HLA in healthy donors (dated by TCRdb to 2016 to 2017). Library creation used the immunoSEQ multiplex PCR assay. The multiplex PCR relied on a mix of 60 forward primers for TCR Vbeta segments and 13 reverse primers for TCR Jbeta segments. In TCRdb, the immuneACCESS table is reduced to in-frame sequences with V and J assigned. These tables do not hold every clone; where another copy was compared, an unresolved V gene accounts for under half, and the others remain unexplained. The sample profile shows some 190,000 clones; around a tenth of them were found once. The ten largest clonotypes hold over 1% of the sample. Sequenced: PBMCs. The receptors stem from a woman in her thirties in good health and CMV-seropositive.

This clone was picked up a small number of times. The gene calls are TRBV2 and TRBJ1-1; 11 nucleotides line up with TRBD1. Germline CDR1 is SNHLY and CDR2 is FYNNEI. The CDR3 is 21 residues long. The junction had 19 bases not matched to a gene; V was cut back by 4 bases and J by 0 bases. CDR3 protein: CASSANTRGQGARGMNTEAFF. The CDR3 nucleotides are TGTGCCAGCAGTGCTAATACGCGCGGACAGGGGGCCCGGGGAATGAACACTGAAGCTTTCTTT.

The chain links TRBV5-1 to TRBJ2-3; D may be TRBD1 (7 bases). V was shortened by 7 bases and J by 1 base, with 10 bases between the two germline ends. The V gene's germline CDR1 is SGHRS and CDR2 YFSETQ. The CDR3 covers 13 residues. CDR3: CASGGTGTDTQYF. The DNA for the CDR3 is TGCGCCAGCGGCGGGACAGGCACAGATACGCAGTATTTT.

This clone has only a few counts. The chain joins TRBV5-1 to TRBJ2-2; D may be TRBD1 (6 bases). The V gene's germline CDR1 is SGHRS and CDR2 YFSETQ. Trimming stripped 1 base from V and 2 bases from J, with 15 bases between. This CDR3 has 17 amino acids. Here the CDR3 DNA reads TGCGCCAGCAGCTTGCCCCCCGGACAGCTTAACACCGGGGAGCTGTTTTTT. Translated: CASSLPPGQLNTGELFF. The full variable domain, rest sourced from reference TRBV5-1 and TRBJ2-2, is KAGVTQTPRYLIKTRGQQVTLSCSPISGHRSVSWYQQTPGQGLQFLFEYFSETQRNKGNFPGRFSGRQFSNSRSEMNVSTLELGDSALYLCASSLPPGQLNTGELFFGEGSRLTVL.

Ten or more counts support this clone. The chain links TRBV25-1 to TRBJ1-2, with D hard to call. Trimming left V 2 bases short and J 4 bases short, with 8 bases between. Germline V gene lookup returns CDR1 MGHDK and CDR2 SYGVNS. This CDR3 contains 13 residues. CDR3 sequence reads: CASSEAGVYGYTF. Here the CDR3 DNA reads TGTGCCAGCAGTGAAGCCGGGGTCTATGGCTACACCTTC.

This clone turned up a few times. This sequence joins TRBV5-5 and TRBJ1-5, with unresolved D. CDR1 and CDR2 (germline): SGHKS, YYEKEE (reference sequence). V lost 3 bases and J 7 bases, leaving 14 bases between the germline ends. The CDR3 runs 14 residues. In nucleotides, the CDR3 is TGTGCCAGCAGCTCTCGGAGGAGGGAACAGCCCCAGCATTTT. This encodes CASSSRRREQPQHF.

This clone was detected a few times. The rearrangement uses TRBV7-8 and TRBJ2-3, with TRBD2 matching over 8 bases. J gave up 5 bases and V 5 bases, and 21 bases lay outside the gene matches. The CDR3 consists of 19 residues. Germline V gives CDR1 SGHVS, CDR2 FQNEAQ. CDR3 sequence: CASSRGSFYIAGPRDTQYF. CDR3 coding DNA: TGTGCCAGCAGCCGGGGCTCTTTCTACATAGCGGGACCCAGAGATACGCAGTATTTT.

The rearrangement joins TRBV5-4 to TRBJ2-5; D remains ambiguous. This CDR3 is built from 15 residues. V was cut by 0 bases and J by 1 base, with 10 bases left in between. The germline V gene encodes CDR1 SGHNT and CDR2 YYREEE (reference sequence). The CDR3 nucleotides read TGTGCCAGCAGCTTGGATTCTACAGCCCAAGAGACCCAGTACTTC. Protein sequence: CASSLDSTAQETQYF.

This clone was seen only a few times. The chain uses TRBV7-7 and TRBJ2-5; D unclear. Germline-derived CDR1 and CDR2 are SSHAT and FNYEAQ (reference sequence). V was cut by 3 bases and J by 0 bases, with 2 bases left in between. The CDR3 runs 12 residues. Here the CDR3 DNA reads TGTGCCAGCAGCTTCAACCAAGAGACCCAGTACTTC. The encoded protein is CASSFNQETQYF.

This chain joins TRBV9 and TRBJ2-2, with 9 bases matching TRBD2. The germline gives CDR1 SGDLS, CDR2 YYNGEE. This CDR3 spans 14 amino acids. V shed 2 bases and J 6 bases; nucleotides not matched to a gene: 2. CDR3 region: CASSVSGSSGELFF. The CDR3 DNA reads TGTGCCAGCAGCGTTAGCGGGAGTTCCGGGGAGCTGTTTTTT.